Listed below are T cell receptor beta chains from one sample, sequenced in a study of identifying expanded T cells in peripheral blood. Method: immunoSEQ multiplex PCR; TCRdb's copy keeps in-frame clones and lacks some. The repertoire holds about 110,000 clones, with 88% as singletons. Sequenced material: blood. These receptors all stem from a person between 18 and 75 years old in good health. The CDR3 runs from the conserved cysteine through the conserved F or W. The D gene is left open where the match is weak. Clone size, where shown, is once, few, many, or a class for clones that have expanded.

D gene	clone size	J gene	V gene	CDR3 protein	CDR3 DNA
TRBD2	.	TRBJ2-2	TRBV5-4	CASSLVAGPGTGELFF	TGTGCCAGCAGCTTAGTAGCGGGCCCGGGGACCGGGGAGCTGTTTTTT
.	.	TRBJ2-2	TRBV10-3	CAISELTVSCGELFF	TGTGCCATCTCGGAGTTAACAGTAAGTTGTGGGGAGCTGTTTTTT
TRBD2	.	TRBJ2-7	TRBV9	CASSSSGAPRDEQYF	TGTGCCAGCAGCTCAAGCGGGGCCCCCCGGGACGAGCAGTACTTC
.	.	TRBJ1-1	TRBV18	CASSPATEMNTEAFF	TGTGCCAGCTCACCAGCGACAGAGATGAACACTGAAGCTTTCTTT
TRBD2	.	TRBJ2-7	TRBV6-5	CASSPRTSGPYEQYF	TGTGCCAGCAGCCCAAGGACTAGCGGTCCCTACGAGCAGTACTTC
.	.	TRBJ1-2	TRBV5-1	CASSFIPQVIYGYTF	TGCGCCAGCAGCTTCATCCCTCAGGTTATCTATGGCTACACCTTC
TRBD1	.	TRBJ1-6	TRBV2	CASSVTGINSPLHF	TGTGCCAGCAGTGTGACAGGGATTAATTCACCCCTCCACTTT
.	once	TRBJ2-3	TRBV14	CASSLGPDTQYF	TGTGCCAGCAGCCTAGGCCCAGATACGCAGTATTTT
.	once	TRBJ2-1	TRBV6-4	CASSSLAGSYNEQFF	TGTGCCAGCAGTTCACTAGCCGGCTCCTACAATGAGCAGTTCTTC
.	.	TRBJ2-1	TRBV7-9	CASSLGGTLYNEQFF	TGTGCCAGCAGCTTAGGCGGGACCCTCTACAATGAGCAGTTCTTC
.	once	TRBJ2-2	TRBV30	CAFSRGTNTGELFF	TGTGCCTTCTCGCGGGGCACAAACACCGGGGAGCTGTTTTTT
TRBD2	.	TRBJ2-3	TRBV28	CASSSPGLAADTQYF	TGTGCCAGCAGTTCGCCGGGACTAGCGGCAGATACGCAGTATTTT
TRBD2	.	TRBJ2-5	TRBV15	CATSRTPSGGPRATQYF	TGTGCCACCAGCAGAACCCCTAGCGGGGGGCCTAGAGCGACCCAGTACTTC
TRBD1	once	TRBJ2-7	TRBV4-1	CASSQDLGQGWNEQYF	TGCGCCAGCAGCCAAGATCTCGGACAGGGGTGGAACGAGCAGTACTTC
TRBD2	.	TRBJ2-7	TRBV7-9	CASSLGLAEQLQYF	TGTGCCAGCAGCTTAGGCCTAGCGGAGCAGCTCCAGTACTTC
TRBD1	.	TRBJ2-1	TRBV7-3	CASSLQGAKNEQFF	TGTGCCAGCAGCCTGCAGGGGGCCAAGAATGAGCAGTTCTTC
.	.	TRBJ2-7	TRBV19	CASYSKPYEQYF	TGTGCCAGCTACAGTAAGCCCTACGAGCAGTACTTC
.	.	TRBJ2-1	TRBV7-9	CASSSSSDEQFF	TGTGCCAGCAGCTCATCTAGCGATGAGCAGTTCTTC
.	.	TRBJ2-2	TRBV7-6	CASSLAATGELFF	TGTGCCAGCAGCTTAGCGGCCACCGGGGAGCTGTTTTTT
.	.	TRBJ2-1	TRBV29-1	CSAYSYNEQFF	TGCAGCGCCTACTCCTACAATGAGCAGTTCTTC
.	.	TRBJ2-7	TRBV5-4	CASSAGTAHRTYEQYF	TGTGCCAGCAGCGCTGGGACGGCCCACCGGACCTACGAGCAGTACTTC
TRBD1	once	TRBJ2-2	TRBV28	CASSLQGALTGELFF	TGTGCCAGCAGTTTGCAGGGGGCGCTCACCGGGGAGCTGTTTTTT
TRBD1	once	TRBJ2-7	TRBV6-1	CASSERGQGPYEQYF	TGTGCCAGCAGTGAAAGAGGACAGGGACCCTACGAGCAGTACTTC
.	.	TRBJ2-5	TRBV20-1	CSAWGETQYF	TGCAGTGCTTGGGGCGAGACCCAGTACTTC
TRBD2	.	TRBJ2-3	TRBV7-2	CASSLVLAGGLGTDTQYF	TGTGCCAGCAGCTTAGTACTAGCGGGAGGGCTCGGGACAGATACGCAGTATTTT
.	.	TRBJ2-1	TRBV7-9	CASSVRAVADEQFF	TGTGCCAGCAGCGTTAGAGCCGTCGCCGATGAGCAGTTCTTC
.	.	TRBJ2-4	TRBV5-1	CASSSAGGWQGNIQYF	TGCGCCAGCAGCTCGGCAGGAGGGTGGCAAGGGAACATTCAGTACTTC
.	.	TRBJ2-3	TRBV7-8	CASSLASGFTTDTQYF	TGTGCCAGTAGCTTAGCCAGCGGTTTTACCACAGATACGCAGTATTTT
.	.	TRBJ2-7	TRBV27	CASSFRVSSYEQYF	TGTGCCAGCAGTTTTAGGGTTAGCTCCTACGAGCAGTACTTC
.	.	TRBJ1-1	TRBV15	CASRLDRRGTEAFF	TGTGCCAGCCGATTGGACCGGAGGGGAACTGAAGCTTTCTTT
.	.	TRBJ2-7	TRBV15	CATSRVRGSSYEQYF	TGTGCCACCAGCAGAGTCAGAGGGAGCTCCTACGAGCAGTACTTC
.	.	TRBJ1-1	TRBV10-3	CAISLEGVEAFF	TGTGCCATCAGCCTCGAAGGGGTTGAAGCTTTCTTT
.	hyperexpanded	TRBJ1-2	TRBV5-6	CASSFGHHEGYTF	TGTGCCAGCAGCTTTGGACACCATGAAGGCTACACCTTC
.	few	TRBJ2-3	TRBV18	CASSPSTDTQYF	TGTGCCAGCTCACCAAGCACAGATACGCAGTATTTT
TRBD2	.	TRBJ2-1	TRBV6-6	CASSYGSGGLRYEQFF	TGTGCCAGCAGTTACGGGAGCGGGGGCCTACGCTATGAGCAGTTCTTC
TRBD2	.	TRBJ2-1	TRBV28	CASSSLQGTSYYNEQFF	TGTGCCAGCAGTTCTTTACAGGGGACTAGCTACTACAATGAGCAGTTCTTC
.	.	TRBJ2-3	TRBV7-2	CASSLLAELQYF	TGTGCCAGCAGCTTACTCGCAGAGTTACAGTATTTT
TRBD1	.	TRBJ1-3	TRBV2	CASSKGQGAPGNTIYF	TGTGCCAGCAGTAAGGGACAGGGGGCTCCTGGAAACACCATATATTTT
.	.	TRBJ2-3	TRBV5-4	CASSLGGLDRADTQYF	TGTGCCAGCAGCTTGGGTGGACTGGATCGGGCAGATACGCAGTATTTT
.	.	TRBJ1-2	TRBV6-5	CASSRPTGRGGYTF	TGTGCCAGCAGTCGTCCTACAGGGAGGGGTGGCTACACCTTC
.	.	TRBJ1-1	TRBV5-1	CASSSGSYTEAFF	TGCGCCAGCAGCTCCGGAAGCTACACTGAAGCTTTCTTT
.	.	TRBJ2-7	TRBV14	CASGQESLSYEQYF	TGTGCCAGCGGCCAAGAGTCATTATCCTACGAGCAGTACTTC
TRBD1	medium-sized	TRBJ1-2	TRBV5-1	CASSLRTGGSIYGYTF	TGCGCCAGCAGCCTAAGGACAGGGGGCTCTATCTATGGCTACACCTTC
.	once	TRBJ1-4	TRBV5-6	CASSLARQINEKLFF	TGTGCCAGCAGCTTGGCCCGCCAGATTAATGAAAAACTGTTTTTT
.	.	TRBJ2-3	TRBV18	CASSDTTGGGTDTQYF	TGTGCCAGCTCCGACACAACAGGGGGAGGGACAGATACGCAGTATTTT
.	.	TRBJ1-1	TRBV14	CASSQDYWGGSEAFF	TGTGCCAGCAGCCAAGATTATTGGGGGGGGTCTGAAGCTTTCTTT
.	.	TRBJ2-2	TRBV5-1	CASSSGLKGEELFF	TGCGCCAGCAGCTCTGGGTTGAAGGGCGAGGAGCTGTTTTTT
TRBD1	.	TRBJ2-5	TRBV5-1	CASSPHGTEQETQYF	TGCGCCAGCAGCCCCCATGGGACAGAACAAGAGACCCAGTACTTC
.	.	TRBJ2-2	TRBV30	CACRGNGLLKSVPGELFF	TGTGCCTGTAGGGGGAACGGTCTCCTAAAATCGGTGCCCGGGGAGCTGTTTTTT
.	.	TRBJ2-1	TRBV20-1	CSASDNEQFF	TGCAGTGCCTCCGACAATGAGCAGTTCTTC
.	.	TRBJ2-7	TRBV27	CASSSSGHEYEQYF	TGTGCCAGCAGTTCGTCCGGACACGAATACGAGCAGTACTTC
.	.	TRBJ2-7	TRBV4-1	CASSQERGSGAPYEQYF	TGCGCCAGCAGCCAAGAGAGGGGTAGCGGAGCCCCCTACGAGCAGTACTTC
.	.	TRBJ1-3	TRBV10-3	CAISEIGDGGNTIYF	TGTGCCATCAGTGAAATAGGGGACGGTGGAAACACCATATATTTT
.	.	TRBJ2-3	TRBV28	CAYGIRGTSTDTQYF	TGTGCCTACGGCATCAGGGGGACTAGCACAGATACGCAGTATTTT
TRBD1	.	TRBJ2-5	TRBV5-1	CASSGQRGQGDETQYF	TGCGCCAGCAGCGGGCAACGCGGGCAGGGGGACGAGACCCAGTACTTC
.	once	TRBJ2-3	TRBV7-3	CASSLSGGTDTQYF	TGTGCCAGCAGCCTCTCCGGCGGCACAGATACGCAGTATTTT